The rows below give T cell receptor beta chains drawn from one sample of a study. Each CDR3 protein is one row after TCRdb ran MiXCR on the 5' RACE reads. The sample shows 40,000 to 65,000 distinct CDR3 sequences, almost 25% of them seen only once. Material: tumor-infiltrating naive CD4+ T cells sorted from the breast tumor. These receptors all stem from a female donor with breast cancer. Both conserved end residues are part of each CDR3. Each record gives: V gene, clone size, J gene, D gene, CDR3 protein, CDR3 DNA. D genes are given only for firm matches. The size field is filled for only some rows; it gives once, few, many or a size class.

>TRBV5-1|NA|TRBJ1-4|NA
CASNGTPGEKLFF
TGCGCCAGCAACGGGACGCCGGGTGAAAAACTGTTTTTT
>TRBV12-3/TRBV12-4|few|TRBJ2-4|NA
CASSFGAWESAKNIQYF
TGTGCCAGCAGTTTCGGGGCCTGGGAGTCGGCCAAAAACATTCAGTACTTC
>TRBV5-1|NA|TRBJ2-7|TRBD2
CASSLPGTSGSREQYF
TGCGCCAGCAGCTTACCCGGGACTAGCGGGAGTCGGGAGCAGTACTTC
>TRBV18|few|TRBJ1-1|NA
CASSQSAGNMNTEAFF
TGTGCCAGCTCACAATCGGCAGGGAACATGAACACTGAAGCTTTCTTT
>TRBV28|NA|TRBJ2-1|TRBD2
CAIPPGLGYNVQFF
TGTGCCATCCCCCCGGGACTAGGCTACAATGTGCAGTTCTTC
>TRBV30|NA|TRBJ2-1|TRBD2
CAWSVSASGYNEQFF
TGTGCCTGGAGCGTTTCGGCTAGCGGATACAATGAGCAGTTCTTC
>TRBV7-3|few|TRBJ1-1|NA
CASSLTARGDTEAFF
TGTGCCAGCAGCTTAACGGCCAGGGGCGACACTGAAGCTTTCTTT
>TRBV4-1|NA|TRBJ2-1|NA
CASSQDWPSRGEQFF
TGCGCCAGCAGCCAAGACTGGCCCTCAAGGGGTGAGCAGTTCTTC
>TRBV27|few|TRBJ2-3|NA
CASSSLEGITDTQYF
TGTGCCAGCAGTTCCCTGGAAGGCATCACAGATACGCAGTATTTT
>TRBV6-5|many|TRBJ1-2|NA
CASSYRGIEGYTF
TGTGCCAGCAGTTACCGGGGTATTGAGGGCTACACCTTC
>TRBV19|NA|TRBJ2-2|NA
CARSEVVGELFF
TGTGCCCGTAGTGAGGTGGTCGGGGAGCTGTTTTTT
>TRBV4-1|few|TRBJ2-2|NA
CASSQDPGDVGRNTGELFF
TGCGCCAGCAGCCAGGATCCGGGAGACGTAGGTAGAAACACCGGGGAGCTGTTTTTT
>TRBV20-1|few|TRBJ1-5|NA
CSVGAVNQPQHF
TGCAGCGTGGGGGCAGTCAATCAGCCCCAGCATTTT
>TRBV6-5|few|TRBJ1-3|NA
CASRVRATSGNTIYF
TGTGCCAGCAGGGTTCGGGCTACCTCTGGAAACACCATATATTTT
>TRBV28|NA|TRBJ2-2|NA
CASIAMGGWAGELFF
TGTGCCAGCATTGCTATGGGGGGCTGGGCCGGGGAGCTGTTTTTT
>TRBV5-1|few|TRBJ2-3|TRBD1
CASSSGQGGDTQYF
TGCGCCAGCAGCTCCGGACAGGGAGGTGATACGCAGTATTTT
>TRBV5-6|many|TRBJ2-3|NA
CASSLLGDADTQYF
TGTGCCAGCAGCTTGCTGGGAGACGCAGATACGCAGTATTTT
>TRBV6-5|NA|TRBJ1-5|TRBD1
CASNKRQGTIYSNQPQHF
TGTGCCAGCAACAAAAGACAGGGGACTATTTATAGCAATCAGCCCCAGCATTTT
>TRBV12-3/TRBV12-4|NA|TRBJ1-4|NA
CASSLAGGGEKLFF
TGTGCCAGCAGTTTAGCCGGGGGGGGTGAAAAACTGTTTTTT
>TRBV5-1|once|TRBJ1-5|NA
CASSLDAQPQHF
TGCGCCAGCAGCTTGGATGCACAGCCCCAGCATTTT
>TRBV5-1|few|TRBJ2-1|TRBD2
CASRSSGSSYNEQFF
TGCGCCAGCAGGTCTAGCGGGAGTTCCTACAATGAGCAGTTCTTC
>TRBV12-3/TRBV12-4|few|TRBJ2-7|NA
CASTPGGLSGYEQYF
TGTGCCAGCACACCCGGCGGACTTTCGGGATACGAGCAGTACTTC
>TRBV5-1|NA|TRBJ2-4|NA
CASSLATENIQYF
TGCGCCAGCAGCTTGGCCACGGAAAACATTCAGTACTTC
>TRBV5-1|many|TRBJ2-3|NA
CASSSAPTGGTDTQYF
TGCGCCAGCAGCTCGGCCCCAACGGGGGGCACAGATACGCAGTATTTT
>TRBV5-4|few|TRBJ2-1|NA
CASSLFGNEQFF
TGTGCCAGCAGCTTGTTTGGCAATGAGCAGTTCTTC
>TRBV4-2|NA|TRBJ1-1|TRBD1
CASSQDQGGRTEAFF
TGTGCCAGCAGCCAAGACCAGGGGGGAAGGACTGAAGCTTTCTTT
>TRBV6-2/TRBV6-3|many|TRBJ2-7|NA
CASSYRPLSYEQYF
TGTGCCAGCAGTTACCGTCCTCTATCCTACGAGCAGTACTTC
>TRBV5-1|few|TRBJ2-3|TRBD2
CASSPNSGGADTQYF
TGCGCCAGCAGCCCAAATAGCGGGGGCGCAGATACGCAGTATTTT
>TRBV5-1|NA|TRBJ2-3|NA
CASSLAKVASTDTQYF
TGCGCCAGCAGCTTGGCCAAGGTAGCCAGCACAGATACGCAGTATTTT
>TRBV15|many|TRBJ1-5|NA
CATSREQDQPQHF
TGTGCCACCAGCAGAGAACAGGATCAGCCCCAGCATTTT
>TRBV5-1|many|TRBJ1-6|NA
CASTVGRGNSPLHF
TGCGCCAGCACCGTGGGGAGGGGTAATTCACCCCTCCACTTT
>TRBV5-1|once|TRBJ2-5|NA
CASSYGRSGETQYF
TGCGCCAGCAGCTATGGACGGTCGGGAGAGACCCAGTACTTC
>TRBV5-1|few|TRBJ2-1|TRBD1
CASSTDRGHNEQFF
TGCGCCAGCAGCACGGACAGGGGGCATAATGAGCAGTTCTTC
>TRBV7-9|many|TRBJ1-2|NA
CASSLGAGYGYTF
TGTGCCAGCAGCTTAGGGGCAGGTTATGGCTACACCTTC
>TRBV9|few|TRBJ2-3|NA
CASSVGASEYTDTQYF
TGTGCCAGCAGCGTAGGGGCTAGCGAGTACACAGATACGCAGTATTTT
>TRBV20-1|NA|TRBJ1-4|NA
CSARTANEKLFF
TGCAGTGCTAGGACAGCGAACGAAAAACTGTTTTTT
>TRBV11-2|few|TRBJ1-6|NA
CASSLTDNSPLHF
TGTGCCAGCAGCTTGACGGATAATTCACCCCTCCACTTT
>TRBV5-1|few|TRBJ2-7|TRBD1
CASSLSPGQGVVQYF
TGCGCCAGCAGCTTGTCACCGGGACAGGGTGTCGTGCAGTACTTC
>TRBV6-2/TRBV6-3|NA|TRBJ1-2|NA
CASSPTRVGGYTF
TGTGCCAGCAGCCCCACCAGGGTTGGTGGCTACACCTTC
>TRBV6-2/TRBV6-3|NA|TRBJ1-5|TRBD1
CASRPDGQGNNQPQHF
TGTGCCAGCAGACCTGACGGACAGGGCAACAATCAGCCCCAGCATTTT
>TRBV20-1|many|TRBJ1-1|NA
CSARPPGGAEAFF
TGCAGTGCTAGACCCCCTGGGGGGGCTGAAGCTTTCTTT
>TRBV20-1|few|TRBJ1-1|NA
CSARVDEGLRGAFF
TGCAGTGCTAGAGTAGATGAAGGGCTCAGGGGAGCTTTCTTT
>TRBV20-1|NA|TRBJ1-5|TRBD1
CSASPSTGGSNQPQHF
TGCAGTGCTAGCCCGTCGACAGGGGGGAGCAATCAGCCCCAGCATTTT
>TRBV5-1|few|TRBJ2-7|NA
CASSLAPTGTRSGEQYF
TGCGCCAGCAGCTTGGCACCTACAGGGACGAGAAGCGGCGAGCAGTACTTC
>TRBV10-1|NA|TRBJ2-1|TRBD2
CASSDAGTSGLDEQFF
TGCGCCAGCAGTGATGCTGGGACTAGCGGGTTGGATGAGCAGTTCTTC
>TRBV7-8|NA|TRBJ1-1|NA
CASSLAVDTEAFF
TGTGCCAGCAGCTTAGCGGTGGACACTGAAGCTTTCTTT
>TRBV6-1|few|TRBJ2-7|TRBD2
CASTWASGTYEQYF
TGTGCCAGCACTTGGGCTAGCGGTACCTACGAGCAGTACTTC
>TRBV5-1|NA|TRBJ1-3|NA
CASSLMDSRAGNTIYF
TGCGCCAGCAGCCTGATGGACTCCCGGGCGGGAAACACCATATATTTT